This TCR beta chain comes out of a study of beta chain features in type 1 diabetes. Remarks on this clone: What it binds is not known.

Germline CDR1 reads ENHRY; CDR2 reads SYGVKD. The V end was cut by 0 bases, the J end by 0 bases, with 9 bases between. The CDR3 is 15 residues long. Expressed TCRB transcripts were sequenced because the isolated RNA had all been reverse transcribed beforehand. The protocol was immunoSEQ multiplex PCR, while the TCRdb copy is restricted to in-frame clones and leaves out a portion. The sample includes about 620,000 clones, around a sixth seen only once; the top ten take 0.09% to 0.095%. Overall study findings and caveats: Comparison showed that naive, central memory and Treg TCRB repertoires appeared more similar among patients than among healthy donors. TCRB rearrangement may or may not be influenced by HLA type; here this remained unresolved.

This clonotype originated in a man between 18 and 29 years old in good health. The sample comprised naive CD4+ T cells from blood. The genes are TRBV10-3 and TRBJ2-7, with a tentative D call TRBD2 (6 bases). For the CDR3, the DNA is TGTGCCATCAGTGAGTCGGGACTGAGCTCCTACGAGCAGTACTTC. This encodes CAISESGLSSYEQYF.